This T cell receptor beta chain stems from a study of blood T cell repertoires in COVID-19. Study background: Sites across the United States, Italy and Spain contributed samples from acute and convalescent COVID-19.

This CDR3 has 15 residues. The germline CDR1 and CDR2 sequences are SGHTS and YDEGEE. Germline trimming cut 0 bases from V and 7 bases from J; bases unmatched to any gene: 8. This clone was seen more than once but under ten times. Some clones are missing from TCRdb's copy, which holds only in-frame ones; the method was immunoSEQ multiplex PCR. The table has around 250,000 clones, roughly 86% seen once; the top ten hold just under 9%. V gene TRBV5-8 combines with J gene TRBJ2-7; TRBD2 aligns across 9 bases. Sequencing input: peripheral blood. The clonotype was recovered from a man aged 40-49 years with active or convalescent COVID-19. The CDR3 sequence: CASSLAISGRWEQYF. The CDR3 DNA reads as TGTGCCAGCAGCTTGGCCATTAGCGGGAGATGGGAGCAGTACTTC.